This T cell receptor (beta chain) was recovered during a study of human T cells and chemical hapten exposure. The wider study: Small differences in pooled library volume mainly drove the variation in TCR yields per sample. Study-level results: A positive correlation with patch test score was shown by PT1 expanded TCR counts. While controls formed fewer of them, expanded TCRs formed significantly more large CDR3 similarity clusters.

TCRdb analysed the RACE reads with MiXCR anew, one entry per CDR3 protein. In the table there are around 380,000 distinct CDR3 sequences, approximately 5.1% of which are singletons. With respect to this clonotype: Its antigen remains unknown.

The time point is: patch test 1, 2 weeks after DPC sensitization. The treatment denotes: therapeutic diphenylcyclopropenone sensitization with weekly scalp DPC. Drawing of blood took place ahead of applying each patch test. Germline V gene lookup returns CDR1 MDHEN and CDR2 SYDVKM. V lost 5 bases to trimming and J lost 13 bases, with 21 bases between them. The CDR3 covers 14 residues. This clonotype originated in a woman between 50 and 59 years old with alopecia areata. Some clones in this sample may be carry-over from other donors' samples. The rearrangement joins TRBV28 to TRBJ2-1, with a weak D call TRBD2 (6 bases). The sample was whole blood, taken in connection with sensitization to the hapten diphenylcyclopropenone (DPC). This CDR3 is CASSPRWGDASQFF. CDR3 nucleotides: TGTGCCAGCAGTCCCCGTTGGGGGGATGCTTCACAGTTCTTC.